The 18 T cell receptor beta chains in this list originate from one sample, sequenced in a study of CD8+ T cells in alopecia areata (dated by TCRdb to 2016 to 2019). Receptors were amplified or captured by the immunoSEQ multiplex PCR assay. For TCR sequencing, RNA was extracted from every sample and reverse transcribed into cDNA to serve as template. Sourced from immuneACCESS, this table was stored by TCRdb with only in-frame sequences that have V and J called. A share of the clones is absent; for the studies checked, an unresolved V gene accounts for under half, and the remainder has no known explanation. The sample table contains about 160,000 clones; only one count was recorded for 60% of them. 14% of the sample goes to the ten largest clones. Per the publication, the time point label means: 24 weeks on oral tofacitinib. The label giving this sample's treatment or condition can be read as: oral pan-JAK inhibitor, 5-10 mg twice daily.

The material sequenced was CD4+ T cells sorted from blood, taken at week 24, from a patient treated with tofacitinib. The receptors derive from a human donor with alopecia areata.

The CDR3 region is CAWTTTGAGEKLFF. The CDR3 DNA follows: TGTGCCTGGACCACAACAGGGGCAGGAGAAAAACTGTTTTTT. The chain carries TRBV30 and TRBJ1-4; TRBD1 aligns across 7 bases. The CDR3 extends over 14 amino acids. The germline V gene has CDR1 GTSNPN and CDR2 SVGIG (reference sequence). V was clipped by 4 bases and J by 8 bases; unmatched bases: 10.

The rearrangement joins TRBV9 to TRBJ2-2, with D unclear. Per germline, CDR1 SGDLS and CDR2 YYNGEE. V was pared by 3 bases and J by 2 bases, with 11 bases between. CDR3 length: 15 amino acids. The CDR3 sequence: CASSAKGLNTGELFF. The CDR3 DNA reads TGTGCCAGCAGCGCAAAGGGCCTCAACACCGGGGAGCTGTTTTTT.

This clone was counted a few times. The V and J genes are TRBV4-2 and TRBJ2-3; D may be TRBD2 (7 bases). V lost 3 bases to trimming and J lost 5 bases, with 21 bases between them. This CDR3 has 17 amino acids. Germline loops: CDR1 LGHNA, CDR2 YNFKEQ. CDR3 in DNA: TGTGCCAGCAGCCAGGGAGAAGGCGGGGGCGGGAAAGATACGCAGTATTTT. Its protein product is CASSQGEGGGGKDTQYF.

The sample holds one count of this clone. The gene calls are TRBV10-3 and TRBJ2-7, with 7 bases aligning to TRBD1. CDR3 length: 13 residues. The germline V gene encodes CDR1 ENHRY and CDR2 SYGVKD. V dropped 5 bases and J dropped 1; count of bases not matched to a gene: 2. The CDR3: CAISRQGSYEQYF. The DNA of the CDR3 is TGTGCCATCAGTCGACAGGGATCCTACGAGCAGTACTTC.

The chain carries TRBV5-1 and TRBJ1-1; TRBD1 matches at 7 bases. The CDR3 is made up of 15 amino acids. V lost 2 bases to trimming and J lost 7 bases; unmatched junction nucleotides: 11. Germline CDR1 SGHRS, CDR2 YFSETQ. The CDR3 region is CASSFGATGSGEAFF. The CDR3 DNA is TGCGCCAGCAGCTTTGGGGCGACAGGGTCGGGTGAAGCTTTCTTT.

The V gene is TRBV5-1, the J gene TRBJ1-1; 8 bases fit TRBD1. The CDR3 consists of 15 residues. CDR1 and CDR2 (germline): SGHRS, YFSETQ. V lost 0 bases and J lost 2; bases outside the gene matches: 3. The CDR3 is CASSLEGTGNTEAFF. The CDR3 DNA reads as TGCGCCAGCAGCTTGGAGGGGACAGGAAACACTGAAGCTTTCTTT.

The genes are TRBV29-1 and TRBJ2-5, with D maybe TRBD1 (5 bases). The length of the CDR3 is 12 residues. CDR1 is SQVTM and CDR2 is ANQGSEA in the germline V gene. Trimming stripped 6 bases from V and 5 bases from J, with 13 bases between. The CDR3 region has the DNA TGCAGCGTAGACAGTGCCTCGGAGACCCAGTACTTC. This codes for CSVDSASETQYF.

V is TRBV5-1 and J is TRBJ2-1; D is undetermined. The germline CDR1 and CDR2 sequences are SGHRS and YFSETQ. This CDR3 contains 12 residues. Trimming removed 2 bases from V and 8 bases from J, with 8 bases in between. In nucleotides, the CDR3 is TGCGCCAGCAGCTTCCCGTCGGATGAGCAGTTCTTC. Translating gives CASSFPSDEQFF.

The rearrangement joins TRBV7-2 to TRBJ2-1; 10 bases fit TRBD2. CDR1 and CDR2 from the germline V gene are SGHTA and FQGNSA. There are 16 residues in the CDR3. The ends lost 5 bases at V and 5 bases at J; junction bases unmatched: 9. The CDR3 here is CASSPTLAGINNEQFF. CDR3 DNA: TGTGCCAGCAGCCCCACACTAGCGGGGATAAACAATGAGCAGTTCTTC.

This clone was seen a few times. V is TRBV19 and J is TRBJ2-6, with D unresolved. V dropped 10 bases and J dropped 0 bases, with 13 bases sitting between them. The CDR3 totals 15 residues. Germline CDR1 is LNHDA and CDR2 is SQIVND (reference sequence). CDR3 in amino acids: CATAPVLSGANVLTF. Here the CDR3 DNA reads TGTGCCACCGCTCCCGTGCTCTCTGGGGCCAACGTCCTGACTTTC.

V is TRBV27 and J is TRBJ1-1; D possibly corresponds to TRBD1 (5 bases). Germline V gene sequence: CDR1 MNHEY, CDR2 SMNVEV (reference sequence). CDR3 length equals 13 residues. V gave up 8 bases and J gave up 0 bases, with 10 bases separating them. For the CDR3, the DNA is TGTGCCAGCGGGGGGAGCCTGAACACTGAAGCTTTCTTT. Protein: CASGGSLNTEAFF.

This sequence joins TRBV4-2 and TRBJ2-7; 8 bases agree with TRBD2. The J segment lost 3 bases and the V segment lost 1 base, leaving 8 bases of the junction unmatched. Germline V CDR1 and CDR2: LGHNA, YNFKEQ. This CDR3 contains 16 residues. The CDR3 nucleotides read TGTGCCAGCAGCCAAGTAATGCGGGGGGCCCACTACGAGCAGTACTTC. Amino acid sequence: CASSQVMRGAHYEQYF.

In the case of this clone: Germline and junction disagree at one end, which may indicate a read error. The V call is TRBV2, the J call TRBJ2-7; D not resolved. Germline V CDR1 and CDR2: SNHLY, FYNNEI. The CDR3 has 11 amino acids. CDR3 loop: CASSEGAGRNF. The CDR3 coding sequence is TGTGCCAGCAGTGAAGGAGCTGGTAGAAACTTC.

The CDR3 DNA follows: TGTGCCAGTAGTCGCCGGGAGGGAGATACGCAGTATTTT. Translation gives CASSRREGDTQYF. The V and J genes are TRBV19 and TRBJ2-3, with 8 nucleotides matching TRBD2. With V trimmed by 5 bases and J by 5 bases, 3 bases remained unmatched. This CDR3 is 13 amino acids long. Per germline, CDR1 LNHDA and CDR2 SQIVND (reference sequence). The whole variable domain, remainder taken from reference TRBV19 and TRBJ2-3, is DGGITQSPKYLFRKEGQNVTLSCEQNLNHDAMYWYRQDPGQGLRLIYYSQIVNDFQKGDIAEGYSVSREKKESFPLTVTSAQKNPTAFYLCASSRREGDTQYFGPGTRLTVL.

The rearrangement uses TRBV6-5 and TRBJ2-1, with 11 bases lining up with TRBD1. The V segment lost 0 bases and the J segment 8 bases; nucleotides outside the gene matches: 6. This CDR3 comprises 16 residues. Germline CDR1 reads MNHEY; CDR2 reads SVGAGI. DNA for the CDR3: TGTGCCAGCAGTTACTCGGGACAGGGGGACAGGGATGAGCAGTTCTTC. The encoded protein is CASSYSGQGDRDEQFF.

The V call is TRBV30, the J call TRBJ2-3; no clear D. This CDR3 comprises 12 residues. From germline, CDR1 is GTSNPN and CDR2 SVGIG (reference sequence). Trimming stripped 0 bases from V and 6 bases from J, with 7 bases between. In DNA form, the CDR3 reads TGTGCCTGGAGTGTATCGAGGGATACGCAGTATTTT. It codes for CAWSVSRDTQYF.

This chain uses TRBV11-2 with TRBJ2-7; 8 positions agree with TRBD1. V trimming: 5 bases; J trimming: 1 base; junction bases outside the gene matches: 7. CDR1 and CDR2 (germline): SGHAT, FQNNGV. The CDR3 is made up of 15 amino acids. CDR3 sequence: CASSSLRDRSYEQYF. The CDR3 nucleotides read TGTGCCAGCAGCAGTCTCCGGGACAGGTCCTACGAGCAGTACTTC.

This chain connects TRBV7-2 to TRBJ2-3; TRBD2 matches 7 bases. After removal of 5 bases from V and 3 bases from J, the junction contained 17 bases not matched to a gene. Per germline, CDR1 SGHTA and CDR2 FQGNSA. This CDR3 contains 18 residues. CDR3 loop: CASSPSGRLAGFTDTQYF. The CDR3, as DNA: TGTGCCAGCAGCCCCTCTGGGAGGTTAGCGGGCTTTACAGATACGCAGTATTTT.